This T cell receptor (beta chain) was captured in a study of blood T cells in healthy people across ages (dated by TCRdb to between 2014 and 2017). For context, the study as a whole: In model experiments, template switching captured roughly one uniquely barcoded TCR beta cDNA molecule for every two T cells. To track age-related changes in TCR beta repertoire diversity, the study relied on deep sequencing normalized with unique cDNA molecular identifiers. Two additional independent replicas of 1 million unique cDNA reads from the same blood draw were analyzed for two donors (one aged 18 to 30 and one aged 80 or older). Four age groups were formed from the donors: young (average approximately 15 years), middle-aged (approximately 39), aged (approximately 60) and long-lived (approximately 80). Donors of different ages were randomly distributed across sequencing lanes to avoid experimental bias.

The cysteine opens and the phenylalanine closes a CDR3 of 14 amino acids. Only the CDR3 part of the read is kept: 42 bases, read in frame from the first base. The germline V gene encodes CDR1 SGHKS and CDR2 YYEKEE (reference sequence). V drops 4 bases and J drops 4 bases, leaving 14 bases in between. General conclusions and limits of the study: Estimates of total diversity based on one million sequenced T cells were regarded as lower bounds and as underestimates. Because profiling used bulk unsorted PBMCs, naive and antigen-experienced compartments could not be compared conclusively. Observed TCR beta diversity correlated strongly with the percentage of naive T cells measured by flow cytometry. Compared with the aged group, more naive CD4+ T cells, fewer expanded clones and increased TCR diversity were shown by the long-lived group, suggesting age selection. Observed TCR beta diversity per million T cells fell roughly linearly with age, and a significant reduction was already apparent by age roughly 40. Donor CMV infection status was unknown, potentially confounding age-related changes in expanded clonotypes.

As regards this clonotype: The specificity of this receptor is unknown. No base quality values were provided; no much bigger clone lies one nucleotide off.

The receptor library was made with 5' RACE. The run used an Illumina HiSeq 2500. The second PCR ran for about 6 to 12 cycles and used a J-beta primer mix along with a sample-barcoded 5' primer. A unique molecular identifier was introduced onto each TCR beta cDNA molecule by a template-switch 5' adaptor carrying 12 random nucleotides. At least 2.5 million CDR3-containing paired-end reads were obtained from each sample. All of the RNA was converted into first-strand cDNA using the Mint cDNA synthesis kit, with a TRBC-specific oligonucleotide serving as the primer. Following uracil-DNA glycosylase treatment, a first 18-cycle PCR with universal primers M1SS and BC2_uni_R was performed on all cDNA. Per the source publication's procedure: Normalization of each sample was performed by random selection of 1 million high-quality reads, each carrying a distinct molecular identifier. Reads with shared molecular identifiers were discarded instead of being binned into consensus sequences. CDR3 identification, clonotype clustering and error correction used MiTCR with a Q25 quality threshold and the strictest error-elimination algorithm. A nonparametric unseen species model with Euler transformation was used to estimate lower-bound total TCR beta diversity. TCRdb's own reprocessing of the public reads used fastp at Q25 and MiXCR and kept productive beta chains. Entries are consolidated by CDR3 protein sequence, retaining the most common genes and DNA. V and J calls and clone size were set by TCRdb, not the authors. This sample has around 850,000 distinct CDR3 sequences in its table, and 35% to 40% of those were observed once. The top ten hold 10% to 15% of the sample.

Systemically healthy Caucasian individuals from Russia, about 38 in total and aged roughly 6 to 100 years, were included as donors. Each donor gave around 9.8 milliliters of peripheral blood, collected into EDTA-treated Vacutainer tubes. Ficoll-Paque density-gradient centrifugation was used to isolate PBMCs, with at least 6.5 million per sample. Trizol reagent was used to extract total RNA from the PBMCs, yielding at least 5 micrograms per sample. For every donor, flow cytometry on a PBMC aliquot measured the percentage of naive CD45RAhigh/CD27high T cells. The sequenced material came from blood. The sequence was obtained from a young man in good health. The chain couples TRBV5-5 to TRBJ1-1; no D segment can be confidently identified. The nucleotides read TGTGCCAGCAGCAGCCTCGGCGGGTCCACTGAAGCTTTCTTT. Protein translation: CASSSLGGSTEAFF.